These 3 T cell receptor beta chains came from one sample sequenced in a study of blood T cells in healthy people across ages. Through a sample-barcoded 5' primer and a J-beta primer mix, a second PCR was run for roughly 6 to 12 cycles. Via MiXCR, TCRdb re-called the 5' RACE reads, giving one row per CDR3 protein. The table shows 550,000 to 800,000 distinct CDR3 sequences, with approximately 31% occurring only once. Sequencing used blood. Receptor source: a woman older than 75 in good health.

At least ten counts were recorded for this clonotype. V is TRBV3-1 and J is TRBJ2-1; D remains unclear. The V gene's germline CDR1 is LGHDT and CDR2 YNNKEL (reference sequence). The CDR3 is 11 amino acids. V was pared by 8 bases and J by 4 bases, with 6 bases between. In DNA form, the CDR3 reads TGTGCCAGCCAGGCGTACAATGAGCAGTTCTTC. This gives the protein CASQAYNEQFF.

J is TRBJ2-2 and V is TRBV7-2; 8 bases map to TRBD2. The CDR3 length is 15 residues. Germline trimming cut 5 bases from V and 4 bases from J; bases unmatched to any gene: 6. Germline values: CDR1 SGHTA, CDR2 FQGNSA. The CDR3 reads CASSPRLASTGELFF. The DNA of the CDR3 is TGTGCCAGCAGCCCCCGACTAGCGTCCACCGGGGAGCTGTTTTTT.

In regard to this clonotype: A clone one base away is much larger, so this may be a read error. J is TRBJ2-1 and V is TRBV7-9; TRBD2 aligns across 9 bases. The germline V gene has CDR1 SEHNR and CDR2 FQNEAQ (reference sequence). With 3 bases clipped from V and 4 bases from J, the junction kept 4 bases outside the gene matches. CDR3 length: 15 residues. The CDR3 spells CASSFSGGKYNEQFF. In DNA, the CDR3 is TGTGCCAGCAGCTTTAGCGGGGGAAAATACAATGAGCAGTTCTTC.